Below are 12 T cell receptor beta chains sequenced from a single sample in a study of blood T cells in healthy people across ages. A second PCR, run for roughly 6 to 11 cycles, used a sample-barcoded 5' primer plus a J-beta primer mix. TCRdb passed the 5' RACE reads through MiXCR, listing each CDR3 protein once. The sample has approximately 680,000 distinct CDR3 sequences; roughly 32% are singletons. Sample: blood. Every receptor here comes from a woman of 80 years or more in good health.

This clonotype was observed at least ten times. A much bigger clone sits one base away, suggesting this may be a read error. V is TRBV2 and J is TRBJ2-1, with 9 bases fitting TRBD1. The CDR3 length is 13 residues. CDR1 is SNHLY, CDR2 FYNNEI, per germline. Losses at the gene ends were 8 bases for V and 7 bases for J; bases not matched to a gene: 6. The CDR3 protein is CASSRQGGNEQFF. The CDR3 DNA is TGTGCCAGCTCCAGACAGGGGGGAAATGAGCAGTTCTTC.

This clonotype was recorded many times. The J gene is TRBJ2-1, the V gene TRBV28, with 9 positions matching TRBD1. CDR1 is MDHEN, CDR2 SYDVKM, per germline. V lost 5 bases and J lost 1; bases outside the gene matches: 3. The CDR3 contains 15 residues. In DNA form, the CDR3 reads TGTGCCAGCAGTAAGACAGGGGGGTCCTACAATGAGCAGTTCTTC. Protein: CASSKTGGSYNEQFF. The variable domain in full, completed from reference TRBV28 and TRBJ2-1, reads DVKVTQSSRYLVKRTGEKVFLECVQDMDHENMFWYRQDPGLGLRLIYFSYDVKMKEKGDIPEGYSVSREKKERFSLILESASTNQTSMYLCASSKTGGSYNEQFFGPGTRLTVL.

This clonotype has a single count. A much larger clone sits a single nucleotide away, making a read error possible. The chain is built from TRBV20-1 and TRBJ1-2; no reliable D call. The germline V and J ends were trimmed by 4 bases and 4 bases, with 13 bases remaining between them. Per the germline V gene, CDR1 is DFQATT and CDR2 is SNEGSKA (reference sequence). This CDR3 is built from 13 residues. The CDR3 is CSATQTRFYGYTF. In DNA, the CDR3 is TGCAGTGCTACCCAGACACGTTTCTATGGCTACACCTTC.

This clonotype was counted ten times or more. This sequence joins TRBV11-2 and TRBJ2-7, with 9 nucleotides matching TRBD1. Germline trimming cut 5 bases from V and 7 bases from J; bases unmatched to any gene: 9. CDR1 is SGHAT and CDR2 is FQNNGV in the germline V gene. CDR3 size: 14 residues. CDR3 DNA sequence: TGTGCCAGCAGCCCGGACAGGGGTATTGGGGAGCAGTACTTC. Its translation: CASSPDRGIGEQYF. The whole variable domain, remainder taken from reference TRBV11-2 and TRBJ2-7, is EAGVAQSPRYKIIEKRQSVAFWCNPISGHATLYWYQQILGQGPKLLIQFQNNGVVDDSQLPKDRFSAERLKGVDSTLKIQPAKLEDSAVYLCASSPDRGIGEQYFGPGTRLTVT.

The chain employs TRBV4-2 and TRBJ2-3; D may match TRBD1 or TRBD2 (6 bases each). Germline CDR1 is LGHNA and CDR2 is YNFKEQ. This CDR3 is 15 amino acids long. V gave up 2 bases and J gave up 10 bases, with 19 bases separating them. This CDR3 reads CASSQLGGAHVSQYF. In DNA, the CDR3 is TGTGCCAGCAGCCAATTGGGGGGCGCCCATGTTTCGCAGTATTTT.

This clonotype has at least ten counts. The rearrangement links TRBV3-1 to TRBJ2-5, with D possibly TRBD2 on 6 matching bases. CDR1 LGHDT and CDR2 YNNKEL come from the germline V gene (reference sequence). There are 16 residues in the CDR3. Trimming cost V 0 bases and J 9 bases, with 20 bases left between them. The CDR3 reads CASSQDGPGGGGAQYF. The CDR3 DNA is TGTGCCAGCAGCCAAGATGGCCCCGGGGGTGGTGGGGCCCAGTACTTC.

Concerning this clonotype: This could be a read error, since a much larger clone is one nucleotide away. The V gene is TRBV30, the J gene TRBJ2-3, with TRBD2 matching 10 bases. This CDR3 has 14 residues. Germline CDR1 and CDR2: GTSNPN and SVGIG (reference sequence). Here the CDR3 reads CACEALAGTGTQYF. The CDR3 DNA follows: TGTGCCTGCGAAGCACTAGCGGGGACAGGTACGCAGTATTTT. The entire variable domain, with the rest obtained from reference TRBV30 and TRBJ2-3, is as follows: SQTIHQWPATLVQPVGSPLSLECTVEGTSNPNLYWYRQAAGRGLQLLFYSVGIGQISSEVPQNLSASRPQDRQFILSSKKLLLSDSGFYLCACEALAGTGTQYFGPGTRLTVL.

This clonotype was seen many times. A single base separates this from a much larger clone, so it may be a read error. The chain joins TRBV4-3 to TRBJ2-7; D is perhaps TRBD1 or TRBD2 (7 bases each). CDR1 and CDR2 (germline): LGHNA, YSLEER. Trimming left V 0 bases short and J 2 bases short, with 14 bases between. This CDR3 spans 16 amino acids. CDR3 loop: CASSQEGEGAPYEQYF. The CDR3 bases are TGCGCCAGCAGCCAAGAGGGGGAGGGGGCCCCCTACGAGCAGTACTTC.

With respect to this clonotype: One end of the junction varies from germline; a read error may be responsible. The chain joins TRBV7-3 to TRBJ2-3; D tentatively fits TRBD1 or TRBD2 (6 bases each). The CDR3 contains 12 residues. Germline assignment: CDR1 SGHTA and CDR2 FQGTGA. CDR3 amino acids: CASSRGRDTHYF. In nucleotides, the CDR3 is TGTGCCAGCAGCCGGGGGCGGGATACGCACTATTTT.

A remark on this clonotype: At one of its ends the junction is not consistent with the germline gene, which may arise from a read error. The CDR3 is CAGSGRTGELFF. DNA for the CDR3: TGTGCCGGCAGCGGGCGCACCGGGGAGCTGTTTTTT. The V and J genes are TRBV7-7 and TRBJ2-2, with D possibly TRBD2 on 6 matching bases. The CDR3 totals 12 residues. Germline V CDR1 and CDR2: SSHAT, FNYEAQ (reference sequence).

With regard to this clonotype: With a much larger clone just one base away, this may be a read error. The chain couples TRBV7-8 to TRBJ1-2, with TRBD1 as a possible D gene (5 bases). This CDR3 spans 16 amino acids. The V and J ends lost 2 bases and 8 bases respectively, with 21 bases between them. Germline V gene lookup returns CDR1 SGHVS and CDR2 FQNEAQ. As DNA, the CDR3 is TGTGCCAGCAGCTTAAAGGCCCAGCCGGCAGGGCAAGGCTACACCTTC. Translation gives CASSLKAQPAGQGYTF.

The chain carries TRBV24-1 and TRBJ2-1; no definite D call. The CDR3 spans 13 residues. The V gene lost 5 bases and the J gene lost 2 bases, with 6 bases spanning the gap. Per the germline V gene, CDR1 is KGHDR and CDR2 is SFDVKD. CDR3 amino acids: CATSGNTYNEQFF. CDR3 nucleotides: TGTGCCACCAGTGGGAACACCTACAATGAGCAGTTCTTC.